This record concerns one T cell receptor (beta chain) sequence. Its antigen is currently unknown. The V end lost 7 bases, the J end lost 9 bases, and 19 bases lay between the germline ends. CDR3 size: 14 residues. Germline lookup yields CDR1 LNHDA and CDR2 SQIVND (reference sequence). Original analysis: From ImmunoSEQ came sequences covering only the junction and carrying no quality scores, so filtering differed. Data came from immunoSEQ multiplex PCR; TCRdb stores just in-frame clones and leaves some out. The D gene and trimming were derived from the DNA, and the V and J assignments and clone size from that table. The table shows 640,000 or so clones, with about two thirds occurring only once. A CD45RA+ naive subset and a CD45RA-negative memory subset were split from CD4+ cells. The sample originates from a study of shared clonotypes between healthy human individuals. About the study: CD4 naive and memory got three plates each, CD8 naive two, CD8 memory one. Whole-study results and caveats: Several donors shared about 4.8% of their naive CD4 clonotypes.

The chain combines TRBV19 with TRBJ2-1; TRBD2 is a possible D gene (6 bases). The receptor comes from a woman in her twenties or thirties in good health. The specimen was memory CD4+ T cells sorted from blood. Subset indicated: CD45RA-negative fraction. The CDR3: CASTGSGMVGEQFF. CDR3 DNA sequence: TGTGCCAGTACCGGGAGTGGTATGGTAGGTGAGCAGTTCTTC.